A selection of T cell receptor beta chains follows, all from one sample in a study of CD8 T cells in Susac syndrome. TCRdb used MiXCR to reprocess the immunoSEQ multiplex PCR reads, holding one entry per CDR3 protein. The sample carries 180,000 or so distinct CDR3 sequences, about 93% recorded once. Sequenced: CD4+ T cells from PBMCs. These receptors originate from a human donor in good health. Each CDR3 is given with its conserved first and last residue. A D gene is named only where the DNA matches it firmly. Size is omitted from some rows. Given values are once, few, many or a class for expanded clones.

d_call	v_call	j_call	clone_size	cdr3_nt	cdr3_aa
.	TRBV12-3/TRBV12-4	TRBJ2-7	.	TGTGCCAGCAGCAAACTCGGGGGAAACTACGAGCAGTACTTC	CASSKLGGNYEQYF
TRBD1	TRBV4-3	TRBJ2-6	few	TGCGCCAGCAGCCAAGATGCAGGGACAGGGTTCGCTGGGGCCAACGTCCTGACTTTC	CASSQDAGTGFAGANVLTF
TRBD2	TRBV6-1	TRBJ2-3	.	TGTGCCAGCCGGGGACTAGCGGGGGGTGACACAGATACGCAGTATTTT	CASRGLAGGDTDTQYF
.	TRBV29-1	TRBJ1-6	.	TGCAGCGTTGAGGAAGACAGATCTAATTCACCCCTCCACTTT	CSVEEDRSNSPLHF
.	TRBV12-3/TRBV12-4	TRBJ2-7	.	TGTGCCAGCAGTTCTGGTAACACCTACGAGCAGTACTTC	CASSSGNTYEQYF
.	TRBV20-1	TRBJ2-5	.	TGCAGTGCTAGAGCCCGCGAGGGGAGGGAGACCCAGTACTTC	CSARAREGRETQYF
TRBD2	TRBV4-3	TRBJ2-3	.	TGCGCCAGCAGCCAAGACCCAGCGGGGGAAGATACGCAGTATTTT	CASSQDPAGEDTQYF
.	TRBV9	TRBJ2-3	.	TGTGCCAGCAGCGTAGTGGCAGGGCGCACAGATACGCAGTATTTT	CASSVVAGRTDTQYF
.	TRBV7-8	TRBJ1-1	.	TGTGCCACCCGTGTTTACGAAGACGGTGTGAACACTGAAGCTTTCTTT	CATRVYEDGVNTEAFF
TRBD1	TRBV6-6	TRBJ2-7	.	TGTGCCAGCAGTGGGACAGGGGCATCCTACGAGCAGTACTTC	CASSGTGASYEQYF
TRBD1	TRBV27	TRBJ2-3	once	TGTGCCAGCAGCCCCCCAGGGGGCCCAGATACGCAGTATTTT	CASSPPGGPDTQYF
.	TRBV3-1	TRBJ1-2	.	TGTGCCAGCAGCCAAGGGCCGGGCGACTATGGCTACACCTTC	CASSQGPGDYGYTF
.	TRBV6-2/TRBV6-3	TRBJ1-5	once	TGTGCCAGCAGTTACCCCGGTCCCCGGCCCCAGCATTTT	CASSYPGPRPQHF
TRBD2	TRBV4-2	TRBJ2-4	.	TGTGCCAGCAGCCGCACCTCCGGGACTAGCGGGACTCTAGCCAAAAACATTCAGTACTTC	CASSRTSGTSGTLAKNIQYF
.	TRBV7-9	TRBJ2-3	once	TGTGCCAGCACCCGGCCCGGGACTCACACAGATACGCAGTATTTT	CASTRPGTHTDTQYF
.	TRBV7-8	TRBJ1-1	.	TGTGCCAGCAGCTTAACGGGGCTTTGGGCAGAGAACACTGAAGCTTTCTTT	CASSLTGLWAENTEAFF
.	TRBV7-9	TRBJ2-7	.	TGTGCCAGCAGCGAAAATGAGGTCGGGTACGAGCAGTACTTC	CASSENEVGYEQYF
.	TRBV12-3/TRBV12-4	TRBJ2-7	.	TGTGCCAGCAGCAGCTCCGGGACCTACGAGCAGTACTTC	CASSSSGTYEQYF
.	TRBV6-5	TRBJ2-7	.	TGTGCCAGCGGGGCCCTCCCCTACTACGAGCAGTACTTC	CASGALPYYEQYF
TRBD1	TRBV27	TRBJ2-7	.	TGTGCCAGCGGTGCCCGACAGGGGCCCTCCTACGAGCAGTACTTC	CASGARQGPSYEQYF
.	TRBV11-2	TRBJ2-1	.	TGTGCCAGCAGCTTAGATTGGGTATACGAGCAGTTCTTC	CASSLDWVYEQFF
TRBD1	TRBV20-1	TRBJ2-3	.	TGCAGTGCCGTGACAGGGGGGACAGATACGCAGTATTTT	CSAVTGGTDTQYF
.	TRBV30	TRBJ2-1	.	TGTGCCTGGCAACGCAGCTCCTACAATGAGCAGTTCTTC	CAWQRSSYNEQFF